The clone carrying this T cell receptor beta chain has only one observation. Its antigen is undetermined. The germline V gene encodes CDR1 PRHDT and CDR2 FYEKMQ (reference sequence). V lost 1 base and J 7 bases, leaving 14 bases between the germline ends. This CDR3 has 16 amino acids. TCRdb's copy holds only in-frame clones and misses some; the assay was immunoSEQ multiplex PCR. The sample comprises more than 60,000 clones, nearly 98% of which are singletons, and roughly 0.6% rests with the top ten. This specimen comes from a study of Tregs in tolerant kidney transplant recipients. Study summary: Recipients received nonmyeloablative bone marrow transplants from related graft donors, with transient mixed chimerism. Study-level findings and limits: Biological reproducibility was not directly addressed, but technical replication error appeared minimal. In tolerant patients, donor-specific Tregs outgrew total Tregs, suggesting antigen-driven expansion. Activated donor B cell expansion appeared to reveal the most relevant donor-specific TCRbeta repertoire.

Material: CD4+ T cells from blood, obtained before the transplant. V is TRBV13 and J is TRBJ1-6; no clear D gene. The receptor was derived from a human donor who received a combined kidney and bone marrow transplant. CDR3: CASSLERGGLNSPLHF. CDR3 sequence (DNA): TGTGCCAGCAGCTTAGAGAGAGGTGGCCTAAATTCACCCCTCCACTTT.